This record looks at one TCR beta chain sequence and its context. As yet, its antigen is unknown. This sample stems from a study of cytomegalovirus exposure and HLA in healthy donors. Study in general: A previous analysis identified 95 million to 140 million unique TCR beta sequences derived from 180 million or so T cells. Study observations and caveats: Immune exposure data for these donors was limited to CMV serostatus. There were some V segments, including TRBV6-2 and TRBV6-3, excluded as indistinguishable. Among TCR beta chains of equal frequency, HLA-associated ones were more clonally expanded in a later analysis.

The length of the CDR3 is 16 residues. Germline-derived CDR1 and CDR2 are LNHDA and SQIVND (reference sequence). Trimming at V came to 4 bases and at J to 7 bases, leaving 12 bases not matched to a gene. The PCR contained 60 Vbeta and 13 Jbeta primers. Assay: immunoSEQ multiplex PCR; the TCRdb copy retains only in-frame clones and omits some. The table has some 160,000 clones, around 80% seen once. The clonotype originates from a woman in her forties or fifties in good health and CMV-seronegative. The J gene is TRBJ1-5, the V gene TRBV19, with TRBD1 identical over 8 bases. The sequencing sample was made of PBMCs. In DNA, the CDR3 is TGTGCCAGTAGTAACATAGGACAGGGATCGGGGCAGCCCCAGCATTTT. Its translation: CASSNIGQGSGQPQHF.